This passage covers 5 T cell receptor beta chains from one sample sequenced in a study of glioma-infiltrating T cells. Amplification of TCR alpha and beta CDR3 regions from RNA used iRepertoire nested multiplex PCR. Each CDR3 protein gets one entry after TCRdb re-called the multiplex PCR reads with MiXCR. The sample records around 120,000 distinct CDR3 sequences, under 30% being singletons. Specimen: glioma tissue, nonneoplastic brain tissue, or PBMCs (not recorded which). Source of these receptors: a human donor with low-grade glioma or glioblastoma, undergoing nonglioma brain surgery, or in good health (not recorded which).

This clonotype was picked up a small number of times. The gene calls are TRBV6-6 and TRBJ1-5; no reliable D call. Trimming cost V 2 bases and J 7 bases, with 9 bases left between them. CDR3 length: 13 residues. Germline V CDR1 and CDR2: MNHNY, SVGAGI (reference sequence). Here the CDR3 reads CASSYDPAQPQHF. The DNA for the CDR3 is TGTGCCAGCAGTTACGACCCCGCACAGCCCCAGCATTTT.

This rearrangement joins TRBV2 to TRBJ2-7; tentative D call: TRBD1 (6 bases). From germline, CDR1 is SNHLY and CDR2 FYNNEI. The CDR3 totals 12 residues. The CDR3 sequence: CATSGTKYEKYV. Here the CDR3 DNA reads TGTGCCACTTCCGGGACAAAGTACGAGAAGTACGTC.

The V call is TRBV2, the J call TRBJ1-2; D unresolved. Trimming left V 4 bases short and J 4 bases short, with 13 bases between. CDR1 is SNHLY and CDR2 is FYNNEI in the germline V gene. The CDR3 consists of 14 residues. Here the CDR3 DNA reads TGTGCCAGCAGTGGAATGGACTATGGCTATGGCTACACCTTC. Amino acid sequence: CASSGMDYGYGYTF.

This clonotype was observed a few times. The chain combines TRBV29-1 with TRBJ1-4; no definite D call. V dropped 3 bases and J dropped 10 bases, with 9 bases sitting between them. The CDR3 runs 11 residues. Germline lookup yields CDR1 SQVTM and CDR2 ANQGSEA. The CDR3 is CSVEREGKLFF. CDR3 nucleotide sequence: TGCAGCGTTGAGCGTGAGGGAAAACTGTTTTTT.

This clonotype was seen only a few times. The chain is built from TRBV15 and TRBJ1-2; TRBD1 agrees at 7 bases. In germline, CDR1 is LNHNV, CDR2 YYDKDF (reference sequence). CDR3 size: 15 residues. V lost 5 bases and J lost 8; bases outside the gene matches: 14. This CDR3 is CATSAGTVRPGGYTF. As DNA, the CDR3 is TGTGCCACCAGCGCCGGGACAGTCCGACCAGGAGGCTACACCTTC.